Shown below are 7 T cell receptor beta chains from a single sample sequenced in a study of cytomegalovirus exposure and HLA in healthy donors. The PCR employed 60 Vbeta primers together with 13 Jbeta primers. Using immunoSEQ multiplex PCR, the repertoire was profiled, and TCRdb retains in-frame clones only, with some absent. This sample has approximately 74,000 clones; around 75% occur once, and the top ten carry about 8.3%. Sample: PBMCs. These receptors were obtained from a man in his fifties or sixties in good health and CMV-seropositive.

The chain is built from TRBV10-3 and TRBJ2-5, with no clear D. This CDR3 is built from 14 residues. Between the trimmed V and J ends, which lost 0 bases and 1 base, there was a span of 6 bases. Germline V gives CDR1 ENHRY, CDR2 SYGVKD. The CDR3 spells CAISESLVQETQYF. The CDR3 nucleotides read TGTGCCATCAGTGAGTCTCTAGTCCAAGAGACCCAGTACTTC.

CDR3 amino acids: CASSPLWQGANGYTF. CDR3 bases: TGTGCCAGCAGCCCCCTGTGGCAGGGGGCGAATGGCTACACCTTC. This chain joins TRBV11-3 and TRBJ1-2, with 8 nucleotides matching TRBD1. V shed 5 bases, J shed 6 bases, and the junction held 11 bases outside the gene matches. CDR1 is SGHNT and CDR2 is YENEEA in the germline V gene. CDR3 size: 15 residues.

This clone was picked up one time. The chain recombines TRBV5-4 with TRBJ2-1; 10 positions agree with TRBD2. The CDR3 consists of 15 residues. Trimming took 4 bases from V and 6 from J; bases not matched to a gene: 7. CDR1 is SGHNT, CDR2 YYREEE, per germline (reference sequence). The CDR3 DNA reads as TGTGCCAGCAGCCTTAGCAGCGGGAGGGCCAATGAGCAGTTCTTC. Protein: CASSLSSGRANEQFF.

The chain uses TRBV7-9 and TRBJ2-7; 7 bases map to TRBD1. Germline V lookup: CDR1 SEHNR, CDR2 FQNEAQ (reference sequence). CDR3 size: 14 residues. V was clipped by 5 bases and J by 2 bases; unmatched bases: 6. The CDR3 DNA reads TGTGCCAGCAGCGGGGACAGCGCGGCCTACGAGCAGTACTTC. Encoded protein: CASSGDSAAYEQYF. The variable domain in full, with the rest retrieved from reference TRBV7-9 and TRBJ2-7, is DTGVSQNPRHKITKRGQNVTFRCDPISEHNRLYWYRQTLGQGPEFLTYFQNEAQLEKSRLLSDRFSAERPKGSFSTLEIQRTEQGDSAMYLCASSGDSAAYEQYFGPGTRLTVT.

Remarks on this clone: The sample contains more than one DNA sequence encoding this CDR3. The CDR3 sequence: CASSWGGETQYF. The CDR3 nucleotides read TGTGCCAGCAGTTGGGGGGGGGAGACCCAGTACTTC. The rearrangement links TRBV5-6 to TRBJ2-5; 7 bases are a match to TRBD2. After removal of 5 bases from V and 5 bases from J, the junction contained 3 bases not matched to a gene. Germline CDR1 is SGHDT and CDR2 is YYEEEE. The CDR3 length is 12 residues.

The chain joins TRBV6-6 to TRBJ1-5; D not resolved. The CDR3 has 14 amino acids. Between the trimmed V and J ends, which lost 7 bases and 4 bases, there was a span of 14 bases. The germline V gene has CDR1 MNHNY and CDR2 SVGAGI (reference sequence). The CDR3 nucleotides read TGTGCCAGCACCGACGGCGGGGAAAATCAGCCCCAGCATTTT. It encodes CASTDGGENQPQHF.

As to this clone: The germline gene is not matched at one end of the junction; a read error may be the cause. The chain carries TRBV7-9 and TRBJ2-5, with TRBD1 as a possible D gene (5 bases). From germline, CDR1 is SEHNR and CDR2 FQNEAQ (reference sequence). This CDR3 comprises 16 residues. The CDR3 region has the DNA TGTTCCAGCAGCTTATATGTGACAGCTGATCAAGGGACCCAGTACTTC. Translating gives CSSSLYVTADQGTQYF.